This T cell receptor (beta chain) stems from a study of cytomegalovirus exposure and HLA in healthy donors. Overall study results and limits: Trimming of TCR beta V- and J-genes showed a link, identified in a later analysis, to a missense DCLRE1C variant.

Trimming removed 6 bases from V and 4 bases from J; junction bases left unmatched: 7. This CDR3 has 14 residues. CDR1 and CDR2 from the germline V gene are SQVTM and ANQGSEA. Points on this clone: Antigen unknown.

The PCR made use of 60 Vbeta and 13 Jbeta primers. Profiled with immunoSEQ multiplex PCR; TCRdb holds only in-frame clones, not every one. The sample lists 100,000 to 150,000 clones; 74% were seen once. The sequencing sample was made of PBMCs. The TCR was taken from a male donor in good health and CMV-seronegative. The chain links TRBV29-1 to TRBJ2-1; TRBD1 matches 9 bases. This chain's CDR3 is CSVEGTGPYNEQFF. The CDR3 nucleotides are TGCAGCGTGGAGGGGACAGGGCCATACAATGAGCAGTTCTTC.